Below, one TCR beta chain is given with its context. Clones were read by immunoSEQ multiplex PCR, and TCRdb kept only the in-frame ones, dropping some. The table shows approximately 130,000 clones, with around 87% occurring only once. The sample comes from a study of control samples from healthy donors and cancer patients. The germline V gene encodes CDR1 MNHNY and CDR2 SVGAGI (reference sequence). Trimming removed 7 bases from V and 5 bases from J, with 11 bases in between. The CDR3 runs 12 residues. Sequenced: blood. V gene TRBV6-6 combines with J gene TRBJ1-1; D is undetermined. This TCR was sampled from a man in his forties in good health. This chain's CDR3 is CASTHRETEAFF. In DNA form, the CDR3 reads TGTGCCAGCACCCACCGGGAGACTGAAGCTTTCTTT.